This TCR beta chain was sequenced for a study of T cell responses to AZD1222 COVID-19 vaccine. The study, taken as a whole, reports: Vaccine-related CD4 TCRs covered spike, predominating at 160-218 and 743-854. White British donors predominated, females outnumbered males, and clonal diversity was possibly underestimated. Repertoire samples came only from after the peak T cell response.

The germline gives CDR1 SGHDT, CDR2 YYEEEE. J was trimmed by 5 bases and V by 1 base; bases with no gene match: 8. The CDR3 contains 16 residues. Some clones are missing from TCRdb's copy, which holds only in-frame ones; the method was immunoSEQ multiplex PCR. The table has about 67,000 clones, roughly 84% seen once. About this clone itself: Antigen: not known.

The receptor's source is an adult in good health. The sample here was peripheral blood, taken on day 0 of AZD1222 vaccination. The chain uses TRBV5-6 and TRBJ2-5, with 10 bases matching TRBD2. This CDR3 reads CASSLNLAGVRETQYF. The CDR3 DNA follows: TGTGCCAGCAGCTTGAATCTAGCGGGAGTACGGGAGACCCAGTACTTC.